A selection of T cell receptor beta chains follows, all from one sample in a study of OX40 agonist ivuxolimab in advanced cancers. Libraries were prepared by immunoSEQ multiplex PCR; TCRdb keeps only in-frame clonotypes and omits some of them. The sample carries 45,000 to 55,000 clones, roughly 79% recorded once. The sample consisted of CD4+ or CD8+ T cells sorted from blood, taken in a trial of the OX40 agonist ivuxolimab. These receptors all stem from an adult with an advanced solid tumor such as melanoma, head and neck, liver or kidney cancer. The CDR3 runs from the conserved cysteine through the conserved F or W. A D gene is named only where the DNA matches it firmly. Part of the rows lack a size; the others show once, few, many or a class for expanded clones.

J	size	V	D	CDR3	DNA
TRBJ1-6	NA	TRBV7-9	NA	CASSLVQGNSPLHF	TGTGCCAGCAGCTTAGTGCAGGGTAATTCACCCCTCCACTTT
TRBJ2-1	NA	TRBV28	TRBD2	CASSLPQAGGTYNEQFF	TGTGCCAGCAGTTTACCTCAGGCGGGGGGGACATACAATGAGCAGTTCTTC
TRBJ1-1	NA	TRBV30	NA	CAWSPSLEVNTEAFF	TGTGCCTGGAGCCCGAGTTTGGAGGTGAACACTGAAGCTTTCTTT
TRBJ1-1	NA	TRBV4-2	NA	CASSWTVNTEAFF	TGTGCCAGCAGTTGGACAGTGAACACTGAAGCTTTCTTT
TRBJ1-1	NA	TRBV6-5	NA	CASSYDLGENTEAFF	TGTGCCAGCAGTTACGATCTGGGGGAGAACACTGAAGCTTTCTTT
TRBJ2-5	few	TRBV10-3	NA	CAISESQDLETQYF	TGTGCCATCAGTGAGTCACAGGATCTAGAGACCCAGTACTTC
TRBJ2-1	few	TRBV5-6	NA	CASSSMGGYNEQFF	TGTGCCAGCAGCTCGATGGGAGGATACAATGAGCAGTTCTTC
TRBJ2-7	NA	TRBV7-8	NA	CASSLYQGKGEQYF	TGTGCCAGCAGCTTATATCAGGGGAAAGGCGAGCAGTACTTC
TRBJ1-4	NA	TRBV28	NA	CASSPLDSSNEKLFF	TGTGCCAGCAGTCCCCTAGACAGTTCTAATGAAAAACTGTTTTTT
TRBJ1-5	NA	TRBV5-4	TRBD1	CASSEEGAFQPQHF	TGTGCCAGCAGCGAGGAGGGGGCTTTTCAGCCCCAGCATTTT
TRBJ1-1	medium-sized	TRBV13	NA	CASSLYEVGNTEAFF	TGTGCCAGCAGCTTATACGAGGTGGGGAACACTGAAGCTTTCTTT
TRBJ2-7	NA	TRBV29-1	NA	CSALGLGYEQYF	TGCAGCGCCCTGGGACTTGGGTACGAGCAGTACTTC
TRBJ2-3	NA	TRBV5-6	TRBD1	CASSLGTGGVDTQYF	TGTGCCAGCAGCTTGGGGACAGGGGGGGTTGATACGCAGTATTTT